This T cell receptor (beta chain) emerged from a study of T-cell memory formation after mild COVID-19. Study results and caveats: Within pre-infection memory, some responding clones were found, suggesting cross-reactive memory joined. Second-wave clones peaking on day 37 lacked confirmed SARS-CoV-2 specificity.

V was clipped by 1 base and J by 7 bases, with 13 bases between them. CDR3 length: 13 residues. The germline V gene has CDR1 DFQATT and CDR2 SNEGSKA (reference sequence). This clonotype has just a few counts. Its antigen is unidentified. A single record per CDR3 protein comes from TCRdb applying MiXCR to the 5' RACE reads. The data contain around 300,000 distinct CDR3 sequences, 13% of them singletons. This rearrangement joins TRBV20-1 to TRBJ2-5; perhaps D is TRBD1 or TRBD2 (5 bases each). Material for sequencing was PBMCs or a T cell subset sorted from them (not recorded which). The clonotype was recovered from a young man who had mild COVID-19 (a few samples of this study predate the infection). Cell type and time point are not known. The CDR3 DNA is TGCAGTGCTAGAGGGCCTGTTGGGGGGACCCAGTACTTC. Protein product: CSARGPVGGTQYF.